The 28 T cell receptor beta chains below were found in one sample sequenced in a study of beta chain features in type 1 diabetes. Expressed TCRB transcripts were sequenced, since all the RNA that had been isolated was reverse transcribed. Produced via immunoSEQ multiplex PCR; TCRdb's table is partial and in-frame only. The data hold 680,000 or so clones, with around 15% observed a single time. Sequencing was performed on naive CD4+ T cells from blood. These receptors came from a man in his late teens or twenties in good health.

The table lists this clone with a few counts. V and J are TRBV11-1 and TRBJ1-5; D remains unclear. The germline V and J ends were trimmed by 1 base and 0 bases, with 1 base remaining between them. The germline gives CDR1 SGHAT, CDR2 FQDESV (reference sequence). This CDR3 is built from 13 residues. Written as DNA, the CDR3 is TGTGCCAGCAGCTTAGGTAGCAATCAGCCCCAGCATTTT. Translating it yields CASSLGSNQPQHF.

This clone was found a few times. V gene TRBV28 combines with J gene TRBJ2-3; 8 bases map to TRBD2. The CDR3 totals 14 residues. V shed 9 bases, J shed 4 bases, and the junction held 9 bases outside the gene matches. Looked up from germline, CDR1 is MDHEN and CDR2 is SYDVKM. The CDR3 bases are TGTGCCAGTGGAACTAGCGGCATCCCAGATACGCAGTATTTT. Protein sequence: CASGTSGIPDTQYF.

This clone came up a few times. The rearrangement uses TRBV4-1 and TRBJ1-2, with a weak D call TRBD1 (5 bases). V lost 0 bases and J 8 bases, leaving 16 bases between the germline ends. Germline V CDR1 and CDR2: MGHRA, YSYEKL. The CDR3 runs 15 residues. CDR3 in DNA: TGCGCCAGCAGCCAAGATCAAGGGGCGGCGGAAGGCTACACCTTC. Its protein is CASSQDQGAAEGYTF.

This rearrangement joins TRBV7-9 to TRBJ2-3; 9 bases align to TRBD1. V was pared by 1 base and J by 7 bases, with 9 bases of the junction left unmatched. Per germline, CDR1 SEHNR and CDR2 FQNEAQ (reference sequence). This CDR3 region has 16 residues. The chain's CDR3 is CASSLGGTGPGNTQYF. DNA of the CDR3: TGTGCCAGCAGCTTAGGCGGGACAGGGCCAGGTAATACGCAGTATTTT.

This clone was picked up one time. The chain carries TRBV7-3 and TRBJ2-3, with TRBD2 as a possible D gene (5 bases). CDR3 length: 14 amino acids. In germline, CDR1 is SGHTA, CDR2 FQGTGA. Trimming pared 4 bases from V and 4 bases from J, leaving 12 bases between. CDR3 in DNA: TGTGCCAGCAGCTCTTCCCCACTAGCAGATACGCAGTATTTT. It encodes CASSSSPLADTQYF. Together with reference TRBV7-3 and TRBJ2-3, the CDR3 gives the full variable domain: GAGVSQTPSNKVTEKGKYVELRCDPISGHTALYWYRQSLGQGPEFLIYFQGTGAADDSGLPNDRFFAVRPEGSVSTLKIQRTERGDSAVYLCASSSSPLADTQYFGPGTRLTVL.

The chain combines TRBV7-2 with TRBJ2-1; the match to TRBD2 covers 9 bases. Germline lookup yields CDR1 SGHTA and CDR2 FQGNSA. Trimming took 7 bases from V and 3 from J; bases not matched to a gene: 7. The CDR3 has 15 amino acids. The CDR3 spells CASNVTSGSYNEQFF. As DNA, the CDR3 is TGTGCCAGCAACGTGACTAGCGGTAGCTACAATGAGCAGTTCTTC.

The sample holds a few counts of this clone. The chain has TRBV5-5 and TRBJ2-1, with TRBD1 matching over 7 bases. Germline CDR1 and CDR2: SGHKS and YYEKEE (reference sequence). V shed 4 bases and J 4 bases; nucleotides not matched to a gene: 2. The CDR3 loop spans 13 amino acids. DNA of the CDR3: TGTGCCAGCAGCACGACAGGGTACAATGAGCAGTTCTTC. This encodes CASSTTGYNEQFF.

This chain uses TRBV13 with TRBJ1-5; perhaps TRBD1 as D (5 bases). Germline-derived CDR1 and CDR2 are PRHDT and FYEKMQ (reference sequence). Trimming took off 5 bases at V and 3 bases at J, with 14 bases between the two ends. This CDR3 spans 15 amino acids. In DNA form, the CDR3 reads TGTGCCAGCAGCACCTATGGGGGGAACAATCAGCCCCAGCATTTT. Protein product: CASSTYGGNNQPQHF.

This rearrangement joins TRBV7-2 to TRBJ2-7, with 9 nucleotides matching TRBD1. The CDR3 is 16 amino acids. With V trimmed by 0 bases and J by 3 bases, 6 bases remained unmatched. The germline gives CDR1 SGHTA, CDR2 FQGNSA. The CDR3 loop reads CASSLATRTGDYEQYF. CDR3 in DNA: TGTGCCAGCAGCTTAGCCACCAGGACAGGGGACTACGAGCAGTACTTC.

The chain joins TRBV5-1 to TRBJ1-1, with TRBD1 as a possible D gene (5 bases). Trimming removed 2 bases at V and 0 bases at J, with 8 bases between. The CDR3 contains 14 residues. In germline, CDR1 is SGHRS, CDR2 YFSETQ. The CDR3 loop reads CASSFGAMNTEAFF. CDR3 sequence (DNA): TGCGCCAGCAGCTTCGGGGCTATGAACACTGAAGCTTTCTTT.

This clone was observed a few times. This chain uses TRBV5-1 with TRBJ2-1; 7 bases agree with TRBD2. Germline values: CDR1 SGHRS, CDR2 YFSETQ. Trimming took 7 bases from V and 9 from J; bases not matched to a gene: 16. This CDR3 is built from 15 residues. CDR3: CASSLDSGRGGEQFF. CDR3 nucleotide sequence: TGCGCCAGCTCCCTTGACTCAGGGAGGGGAGGTGAGCAGTTCTTC.

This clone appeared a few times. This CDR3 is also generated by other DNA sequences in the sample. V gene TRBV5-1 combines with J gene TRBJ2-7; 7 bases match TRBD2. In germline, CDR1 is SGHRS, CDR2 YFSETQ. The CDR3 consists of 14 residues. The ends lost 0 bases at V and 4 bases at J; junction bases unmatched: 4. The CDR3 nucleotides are TGCGCCAGCAGCTTGGACGGGAGGAGGTACGAGCAGTACTTC. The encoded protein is CASSLDGRRYEQYF.

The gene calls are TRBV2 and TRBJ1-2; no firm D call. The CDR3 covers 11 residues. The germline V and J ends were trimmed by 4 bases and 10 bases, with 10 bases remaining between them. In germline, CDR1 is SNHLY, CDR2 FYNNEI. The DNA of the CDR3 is TGTGCCAGCAGTGTAAGCTCCCTCTACACCTTC. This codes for CASSVSSLYTF.

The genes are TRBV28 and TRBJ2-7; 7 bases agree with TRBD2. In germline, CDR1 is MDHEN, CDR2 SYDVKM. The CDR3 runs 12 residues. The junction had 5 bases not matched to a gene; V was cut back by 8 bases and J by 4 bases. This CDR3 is CASRLAGYEQYF. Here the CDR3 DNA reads TGTGCCAGCCGACTAGCCGGGTACGAGCAGTACTTC.

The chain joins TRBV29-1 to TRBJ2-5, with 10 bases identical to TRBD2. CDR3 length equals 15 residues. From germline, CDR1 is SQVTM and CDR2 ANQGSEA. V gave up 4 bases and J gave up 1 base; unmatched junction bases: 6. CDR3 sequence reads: CSVAPLAGVQETQYF. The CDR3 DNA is TGCAGCGTTGCGCCCCTAGCGGGAGTCCAAGAGACCCAGTACTTC. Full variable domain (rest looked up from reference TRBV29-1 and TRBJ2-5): SAVISQKPSRDICQRGTSLTIQCQVDSQVTMMFWYRQQPGQSLTLIATANQGSEATYESGFVIDKFPISRPNLTFSTLTVSNMSPEDSSIYLCSVAPLAGVQETQYFGPGTRLLVL.

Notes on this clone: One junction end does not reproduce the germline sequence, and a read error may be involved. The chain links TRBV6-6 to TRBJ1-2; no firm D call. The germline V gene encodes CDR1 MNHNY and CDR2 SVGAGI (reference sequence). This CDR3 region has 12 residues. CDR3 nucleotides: TGTGCCAGCAGTCTTTCAGAGTCCTCGGCGAATTTC. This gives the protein CASSLSESSANF.

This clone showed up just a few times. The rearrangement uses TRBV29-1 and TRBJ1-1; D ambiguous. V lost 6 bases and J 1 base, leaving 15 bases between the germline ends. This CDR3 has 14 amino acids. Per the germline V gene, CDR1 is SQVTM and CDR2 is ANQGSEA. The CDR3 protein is CSVLKGPGNTEAFF. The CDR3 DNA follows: TGCAGCGTGCTAAAGGGTCCAGGGAACACTGAAGCTTTCTTT.

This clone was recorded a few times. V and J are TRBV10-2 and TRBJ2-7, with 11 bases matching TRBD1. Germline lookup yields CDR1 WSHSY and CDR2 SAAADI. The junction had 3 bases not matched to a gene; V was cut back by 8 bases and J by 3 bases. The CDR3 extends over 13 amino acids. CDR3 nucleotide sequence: TGCGCCAGCGGACAGGGGGCGGTCTACGAGCAGTACTTC. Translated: CASGQGAVYEQYF.

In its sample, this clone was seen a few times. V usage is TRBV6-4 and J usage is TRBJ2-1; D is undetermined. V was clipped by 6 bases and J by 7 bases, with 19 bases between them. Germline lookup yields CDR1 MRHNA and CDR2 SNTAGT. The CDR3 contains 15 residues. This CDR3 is CASSESDYRRNEQFF. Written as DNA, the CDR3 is TGTGCCAGCAGCGAATCGGATTACCGAAGAAATGAGCAGTTCTTC.

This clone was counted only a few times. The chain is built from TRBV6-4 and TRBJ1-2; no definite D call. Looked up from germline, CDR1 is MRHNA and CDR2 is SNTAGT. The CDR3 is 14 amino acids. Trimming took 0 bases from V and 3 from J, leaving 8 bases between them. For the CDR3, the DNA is TGTGCCAGCAGTGACTCGGGCCGCCACTATGGCTACACCTTC. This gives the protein CASSDSGRHYGYTF.

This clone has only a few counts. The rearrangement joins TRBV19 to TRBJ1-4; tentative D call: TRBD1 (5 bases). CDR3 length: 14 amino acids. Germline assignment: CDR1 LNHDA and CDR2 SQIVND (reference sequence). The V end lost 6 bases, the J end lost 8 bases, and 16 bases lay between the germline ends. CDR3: CASRGRDEEEKLFF. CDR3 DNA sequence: TGTGCCAGTAGAGGCCGGGACGAAGAAGAAAAACTGTTTTTT.

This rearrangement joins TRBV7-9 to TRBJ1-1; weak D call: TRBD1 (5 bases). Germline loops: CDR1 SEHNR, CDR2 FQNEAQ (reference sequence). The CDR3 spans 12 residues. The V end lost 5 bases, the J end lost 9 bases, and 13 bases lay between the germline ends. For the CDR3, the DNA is TGTGCCAGCAGCCGCCAGGGCAGTAAAGCTTTCTTT. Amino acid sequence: CASSRQGSKAFF.

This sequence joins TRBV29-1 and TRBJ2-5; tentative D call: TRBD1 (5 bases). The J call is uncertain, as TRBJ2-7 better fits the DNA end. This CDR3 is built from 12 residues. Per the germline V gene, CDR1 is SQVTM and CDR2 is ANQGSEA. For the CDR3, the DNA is TGCAGCGCCGCGACAGCCACCTACGAGCAGTACTTC. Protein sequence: CSAATATYEQYF.

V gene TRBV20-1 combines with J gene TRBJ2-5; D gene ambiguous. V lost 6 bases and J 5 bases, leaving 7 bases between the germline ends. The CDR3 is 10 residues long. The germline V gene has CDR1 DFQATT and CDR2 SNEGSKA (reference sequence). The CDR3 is CSADRETQYF. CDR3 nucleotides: TGCAGTGCGGATAGGGAGACCCAGTACTTC.

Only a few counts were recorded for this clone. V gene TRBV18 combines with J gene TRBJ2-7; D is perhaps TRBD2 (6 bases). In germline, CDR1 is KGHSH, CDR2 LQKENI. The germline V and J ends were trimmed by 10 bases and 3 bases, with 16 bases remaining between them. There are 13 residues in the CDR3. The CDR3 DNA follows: TGTGCCACCCAAGCTGCGGGGCGCTACGAGCAGTACTTC. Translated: CATQAAGRYEQYF.

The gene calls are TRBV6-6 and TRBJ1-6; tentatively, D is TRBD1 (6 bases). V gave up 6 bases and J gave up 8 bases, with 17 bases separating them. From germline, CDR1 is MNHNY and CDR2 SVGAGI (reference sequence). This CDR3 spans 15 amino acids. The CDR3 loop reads CASRRQDIMDSPLHF. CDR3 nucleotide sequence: TGTGCCAGCAGGAGACAGGATATAATGGATTCACCCCTCCACTTT.

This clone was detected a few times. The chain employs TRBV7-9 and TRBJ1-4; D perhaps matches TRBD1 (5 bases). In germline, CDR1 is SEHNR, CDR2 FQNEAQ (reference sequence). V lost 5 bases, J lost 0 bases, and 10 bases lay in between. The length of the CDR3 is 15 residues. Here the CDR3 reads CASSPGGTTNEKLFF. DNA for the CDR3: TGTGCCAGCAGCCCTGGGGGTACAACTAATGAAAAACTGTTTTTT.

The CDR3 DNA sequence: TGCGCCAGCAGTGGCAGGGGGAGGACAGTCCAGGCCTCCTACGAGCAGTACTTC. It yields the protein CASSGRGRTVQASYEQYF. This chain links TRBV5-1 with TRBJ2-7; D is possibly TRBD1 (7 bases). Trimming removed 5 bases at V and 0 bases at J, with 24 bases between. The CDR3 runs 18 residues. From germline, CDR1 is SGHRS and CDR2 YFSETQ.